One and the same sample provided the 5 T cell receptor beta chains below, sequenced in a study of blood T cell repertoires in COVID-19. The data were produced by immunoSEQ multiplex PCR, yet TCRdb's version contains in-frame clones alone and is incomplete. The repertoire holds roughly 150,000 clones, with 80% to 90% as singletons. Source material: peripheral blood. These receptors came from an older woman with acute or convalescent COVID-19.

This chain uses TRBV23-1 with TRBJ1-2; D perhaps matches TRBD1 (6 bases). TRBV23-1 is an ORF, with its function uncertain. This CDR3 is built from 13 residues. V lost 8 bases to trimming and J lost 1 base, with 11 bases between them. The CDR3 DNA reads as TGCGCCAGCGGGGAGGGGGATAACTATGGCTACACCTTC. Protein: CASGEGDNYGYTF.

The chain joins TRBV7-3 to TRBJ1-1; 8 nucleotides line up with TRBD1. The CDR3 length is 13 residues. CDR1 SGHTA and CDR2 FQGTGA come from the germline V gene. V dropped 5 bases and J dropped 10; count of bases not matched to a gene: 9. CDR3 DNA sequence: TGTGCCAGCAGCCAATCTCAGGGGGCTGGAGCTTTCTTT. Protein sequence: CASSQSQGAGAFF.

The chain carries TRBV7-3 and TRBJ2-2; 8 nucleotides match TRBD1. Germline values: CDR1 SGHTA, CDR2 FQGTGA. This CDR3 has 15 amino acids. The junction had 9 bases not matched to a gene; V was cut back by 5 bases and J by 7 bases. CDR3 coding DNA: TGTGCCAGCAGCCCCCTCCAGGGGGCGGGCGGGGAGCTGTTTTTT. It yields the protein CASSPLQGAGGELFF.

The V gene is TRBV5-1, the J gene TRBJ2-1; 12 bases line up with TRBD2. Per the germline V gene, CDR1 is SGHRS and CDR2 is YFSETQ. This CDR3 is 16 amino acids long. V lost 0 bases and J lost 3; bases outside the gene matches: 1. CDR3 protein: CASSLGLAGVYNEQFF. For the CDR3, the DNA is TGCGCCAGCAGCTTGGGACTAGCGGGAGTCTACAATGAGCAGTTCTTC.

The V gene is TRBV7-9, the J gene TRBJ2-5, with TRBD2 as a possible D gene (6 bases). The germline gives CDR1 SEHNR, CDR2 FQNEAQ (reference sequence). CDR3 length: 13 amino acids. The germline V and J ends were trimmed by 5 bases and 5 bases, with 12 bases remaining between them. In DNA form, the CDR3 reads TGTGCCAGCAGCCTTGGGGGGAGGGAGACCCAGTACTTC. The encoded protein is CASSLGGRETQYF.